Presented here are 13 T cell receptor beta chains from one specimen sequenced in a study of vaccination effects on CD4 cells after COVID-19 (dated by TCRdb to 2021 to 2024). To identify antigen-specific CD4+ T cell clonotypes by their expansion, the ViraFEST assay first stimulated PBMC with viral peptide pools and then applied TCR sequencing. After more than 9 days of culture, CD4+ T cells were isolated with the EasySep CD4+ T cell isolation kit. Each participant got two doses of an mRNA SARS-CoV-2 vaccine, either BNT162b2 or mRNA-1273. Their cognate antigens are unknown. The library was built by means of the immunoSEQ multiplex PCR assay. TCRdb stores this immuneACCESS table with in-frame sequences only. Part of the clones is absent; in the studies checked, under half of the shortfall reflects unresolved V genes, and no reason is known for the rest. In this sample the table shows about 46,000 clones, around 80% of which occur a single time. Of the sample, roughly 16% falls within the top ten clones.

The sample was CD4+ T cells from PBMCs cultured with HCoV-OC43 spike peptides, taken after COVID-19 vaccination. The cell subset or site label corresponds to: HCoV-OC43 spike overlapping peptide pool stimulation. These receptors all stem from a human donor who received a COVID-19 vaccine.

The chain combines TRBV7-9 with TRBJ1-5, with D possibly being TRBD1 (5 bases). This CDR3 comprises 14 residues. Germline loops: CDR1 SEHNR, CDR2 FQNEAQ (reference sequence). V was trimmed by 5 bases and J by 6 bases, leaving 14 bases between them. The CDR3 nucleotides read TGTGCCAGCAGCCACCGCGGGGCGGCTCAGCCCCAGCATTTT. It is translated as CASSHRGAAQPQHF.

The V and J genes are TRBV5-1 and TRBJ2-1; possible D gene TRBD1, 6 bases. The germline CDR1 and CDR2 sequences are SGHRS and YFSETQ. This CDR3 is 13 amino acids long. The ends were cut back, 4 bases at V and 14 bases at J, with 19 bases in the middle. CDR3 DNA sequence: TGCGCCAGCAGCGGGCCCTCGAGGGGGTGGGAGTTCTTC. As protein: CASSGPSRGWEFF.

The chain has TRBV18 and TRBJ2-1; TRBD2 matches at 11 bases. The trim removed 2 bases at V and 1 base at J, leaving 4 bases unmatched. The CDR3 covers 17 residues. Germline V gene sequence: CDR1 KGHSH, CDR2 LQKENI. The CDR3 reads CASSPTSGGRSYNEQFF. For the CDR3, the DNA is TGTGCCAGCTCACCAACTAGCGGGGGCCGTTCCTACAATGAGCAGTTCTTC.

The gene calls are TRBV6-5 and TRBJ1-2; possible D gene TRBD1, 6 bases. V lost 10 bases and J 4 bases, leaving 13 bases between the germline ends. The CDR3 is made up of 12 amino acids. CDR1 and CDR2 (germline): MNHEY, SVGAGI. CDR3 bases: TGTGCCACTGGGGGCGCCTCCTATGGCTACACCTTC. This translates into CATGGASYGYTF.

The rearrangement joins TRBV5-1 to TRBJ2-1; 12 bases fit TRBD2. The CDR3 has 17 amino acids. Germline-derived CDR1 and CDR2 are SGHRS and YFSETQ. Trimming at V came to 4 bases and at J to 9 bases, leaving 14 bases not matched to a gene. CDR3 sequence (DNA): TGCGCCAGCAGCCGCGGGGCTAGCGGGGGGGTGGATGGTGAGCAGTTCTTC. Amino acids: CASSRGASGGVDGEQFF.

J is TRBJ2-1 and V is TRBV7-9, with 10 bases matching TRBD2. The J segment lost 7 bases and the V segment lost 5 bases, leaving 8 bases of the junction unmatched. The CDR3 loop spans 15 amino acids. Germline loops: CDR1 SEHNR, CDR2 FQNEAQ (reference sequence). DNA for the CDR3: TGTGCCAGCAGCCCCGGACTAGCGGACCTTAATGAGCAGTTCTTC. It yields the protein CASSPGLADLNEQFF. Complete variable domain (other parts from reference TRBV7-9 and TRBJ2-1): DTGVSQNPRHKITKRGQNVTFRCDPISEHNRLYWYRQTLGQGPEFLTYFQNEAQLEKSRLLSDRFSAERPKGSFSTLEIQRTEQGDSAMYLCASSPGLADLNEQFFGPGTRLTVL.

V gene TRBV5-1 combines with J gene TRBJ1-2, with 7 bases aligning to TRBD1. CDR1 SGHRS and CDR2 YFSETQ come from the germline V gene. This CDR3 has 18 amino acids. V was clipped by 4 bases and J by 1 base; unmatched bases: 16. The CDR3 protein is CASSEPGTAVRSNYGYTF. As DNA, the CDR3 is TGCGCCAGCAGCGAACCCGGGACAGCCGTCCGAAGTAACTATGGCTACACCTTC.

V and J are TRBV6-5 and TRBJ2-7; 8 bases fit TRBD1. Per germline, CDR1 MNHEY and CDR2 SVGAGI. V lost 6 bases to trimming and J lost 6 bases; unmatched junction nucleotides: 1. The length of the CDR3 is 11 residues. CDR3 in amino acids: CASRQGVEQYF. The CDR3 DNA follows: TGTGCCAGCAGACAGGGGGTCGAGCAGTACTTC.

The CDR3 region has the DNA TGTGCCAGCAGCTTACTGGGAGCCAAAAACATTCAGTACTTC. Translating it yields CASSLLGAKNIQYF. The chain uses TRBV7-9 and TRBJ2-4; D gene unclear. Trimming took 2 bases from V and 0 from J, leaving 5 bases between them. Germline V gene lookup returns CDR1 SEHNR and CDR2 FQNEAQ (reference sequence). The CDR3 is 14 amino acids.

This sequence joins TRBV12-3 or TRBV12-4 and TRBJ1-2; D is perhaps TRBD1 (5 bases). Trimming took off 3 bases at V and 7 bases at J, with 9 bases between the two ends. This CDR3 has 12 amino acids. The CDR3 region is CASSFGTVGYTF. The CDR3 DNA sequence: TGTGCCAGCAGTTTCGGGACGGTTGGCTACACCTTC.

The rearrangement joins TRBV15 to TRBJ1-1, with 10 nucleotides matching TRBD1. The CDR3 sequence is 16 residues long. After removal of 5 bases from V and 2 bases from J, the junction contained 8 bases not matched to a gene. Germline V CDR1 and CDR2: LNHNV, YYDKDF (reference sequence). CDR3 nucleotides: TGTGCCACCAGCGCGGGACAGGGGTCGTTTAACACTGAAGCTTTCTTT. It is translated as CATSAGQGSFNTEAFF.

This clone occurred once. The chain links TRBV29-1 to TRBJ1-2, with D possibly TRBD1 on 5 matching bases. Germline V CDR1 and CDR2: SQVTM, ANQGSEA. Trimming cost V 3 bases and J 4 bases, with 15 bases left between them. This CDR3 is 14 amino acids long. The CDR3 loop is CSVEVTAFSYGYTF. As DNA, the CDR3 is TGCAGCGTTGAGGTGACAGCTTTTTCCTATGGCTACACCTTC.

V is TRBV11-3 and J is TRBJ2-2, with TRBD2 as a possible D gene (6 bases). This CDR3 is built from 18 residues. The germline V gene has CDR1 SGHNT and CDR2 YENEEA. Trimming stripped 0 bases from V and 4 bases from J, with 18 bases between. For the CDR3, the DNA is TGTGCCAGCAGCTTAGATATCTTAGGAGGGAAAAGCACCGGGGAGCTGTTTTTT. It yields the protein CASSLDILGGKSTGELFF.